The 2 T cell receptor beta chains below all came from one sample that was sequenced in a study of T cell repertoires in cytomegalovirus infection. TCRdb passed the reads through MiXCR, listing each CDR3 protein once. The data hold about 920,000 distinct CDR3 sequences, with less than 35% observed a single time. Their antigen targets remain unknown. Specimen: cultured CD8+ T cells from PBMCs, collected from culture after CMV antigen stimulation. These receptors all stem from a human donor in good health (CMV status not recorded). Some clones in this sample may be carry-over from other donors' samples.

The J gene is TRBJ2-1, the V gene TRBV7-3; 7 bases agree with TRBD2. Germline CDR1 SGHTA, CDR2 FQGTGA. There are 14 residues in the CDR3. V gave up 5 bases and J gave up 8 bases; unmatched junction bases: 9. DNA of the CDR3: TGTGCCAGCAGCCCTTGGACTAGTTCCGATGAGCAGTTCTTC. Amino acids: CASSPWTSSDEQFF.

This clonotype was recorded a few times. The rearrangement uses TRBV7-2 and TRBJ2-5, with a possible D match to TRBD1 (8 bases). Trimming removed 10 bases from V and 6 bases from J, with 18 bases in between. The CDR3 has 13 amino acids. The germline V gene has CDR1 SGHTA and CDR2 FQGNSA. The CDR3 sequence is CATLDRGGKTQYF. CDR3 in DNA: TGTGCCACCCTTGACAGGGGAGGGAAGACCCAGTACTTC.